This TCR beta chain was sequenced during a study of T cells after yellow fever vaccination. On the study more broadly: Preparation of fractions with low cell numbers was performed using SMART-Seq v4 Ultra Low Input. Study results and caveats: The booster saw the reappearance of most primary-vaccination clones (roughly 96% CD4, around 88% CD8). Contaminating bulk clonotypes could be abundant in FACS-sorted repertoires. Weaker in magnitude, the secondary response showed a faster peak on day 5 versus 15.

About this clonotype itself: Its target is unknown.

V lost 4 bases to trimming and J lost 0 bases, with 10 bases between them. The CDR3 loop spans 15 amino acids. The V gene's germline CDR1 is MNHEY and CDR2 SMNVEV (reference sequence). TCRdb processed the 5' RACE reads anew with MiXCR; each CDR3 protein has one entry. The table has approximately 300,000 distinct CDR3 sequences, about 10% seen once. This chain links TRBV27 with TRBJ1-5; D is unclear. The TCR originated in a man between 18 and 29 years old who received the YFV17D yellow fever vaccine. Specimen: CD4+ T cells sorted from PBMCs, collected 45 days after the yellow fever booster vaccination. In DNA form, the CDR3 reads TGTGCCAGCAGTTACAGTGCTTTTAGCAATCAGCCCCAGCATTTT. It codes for CASSYSAFSNQPQHF.